Below, 27 T cell receptor beta chains from the same sample are listed, as sequenced in a study of T cell responses to AZD1222 COVID-19 vaccine (dated by TCRdb to 2020 to 2023). This specimen's time point label, interpreted: about 28 days (+/-7) after the second vaccine dose. The method behind the library was the immunoSEQ multiplex PCR assay. TCRdb provides this immuneACCESS table in a form limited to in-frame rearrangements. Some clones are lacking; in checked studies, under half of them reflect an unresolved V gene, and why the rest are absent is not known. This sample has 250,000 to 300,000 clones in its table, and around 92% of those were observed once. The ten largest make up around 0.5% of the sample. The sample here was peripheral blood, taken 28 days after the second AZD1222 dose. The receptors here all came from an adult who received the AZD1222 COVID-19 vaccine.

The genes are TRBV5-1 and TRBJ2-5, with D possibly matching TRBD2 (5 bases). CDR1 SGHRS and CDR2 YFSETQ come from the germline V gene. With 4 bases removed from V and 5 bases from J, the gap between germline ends came to 12 bases. This CDR3 is built from 13 residues. The CDR3 protein is CASSPRPGETQYF. CDR3 in DNA: TGCGCCAGCAGCCCGCGTCCGGGGGAGACCCAGTACTTC. The full variable domain, in which reference TRBV5-1 and TRBJ2-5 provide the parts outside the CDR3, is KAGVTQTPRYLIKTRGQQVTLSCSPISGHRSVSWYQQTPGQGLQFLFEYFSETQRNKGNFPGRFSGRQFSNSRSEMNVSTLELGDSALYLCASSPRPGETQYFGPGTRLLVL.

This sequence joins TRBV25-1 and TRBJ1-2; a possible D gene is TRBD1 (6 bases). Germline V gene lookup returns CDR1 MGHDK and CDR2 SYGVNS. CDR3 length equals 18 residues. The V and J ends lost 2 bases and 0 bases respectively, with 19 bases between them. CDR3 in DNA: TGTGCCAGCAGTGAAAACCGACCCGGACAGTCAGCTAACTATGGCTACACCTTC. As protein: CASSENRPGQSANYGYTF.

The chain joins TRBV27 to TRBJ2-5; 11 bases line up with TRBD2. This CDR3 has 16 amino acids. Germline CDR1 MNHEY, CDR2 SMNVEV (reference sequence). The V segment lost 11 bases and the J segment 2 bases; nucleotides outside the gene matches: 13. The CDR3 coding sequence is TGTGCCTCCTGCACTAGCGGGAGAATTTGGCAAGAGACCCAGTACTTC. This translates into CASCTSGRIWQETQYF.

This rearrangement joins TRBV5-4 to TRBJ2-5; D gene uncertain. CDR3 length equals 14 residues. V lost 0 bases, J lost 1 base, and 7 bases lay in between. Germline-derived CDR1 and CDR2 are SGHNT and YYREEE (reference sequence). CDR3 region: CASSLGPTQETQYF. CDR3 DNA sequence: TGTGCCAGCAGCTTGGGACCTACCCAAGAGACCCAGTACTTC.

This chain links TRBV7-2 with TRBJ2-3, with D possibly TRBD2 on 6 matching bases. V was cut by 6 bases and J by 1 base, with 8 bases left in between. CDR1 and CDR2 from the germline V gene are SGHTA and FQGNSA. This CDR3 comprises 13 residues. The CDR3 spells CASRGGRTDTQYF. CDR3 DNA: TGTGCCAGCAGGGGGGGACGCACAGATACGCAGTATTTT.

The V call is TRBV29-1, the J call TRBJ2-1; 7 nucleotides line up with TRBD2. Germline CDR1 reads SQVTM; CDR2 reads ANQGSEA. The CDR3 is 14 residues long. V was clipped by 7 bases and J by 7 bases; unmatched bases: 13. CDR3 amino acids: CSAGGRGEKNEQFF. The CDR3 nucleotides are TGCAGCGCGGGCGGCCGGGGGGAAAAAAATGAGCAGTTCTTC.

The chain combines TRBV5-4 with TRBJ1-4; 7 bases agree with TRBD1. V was pared by 4 bases and J by 8 bases, with 2 bases of the junction left unmatched. Germline V gene sequence: CDR1 SGHNT, CDR2 YYREEE (reference sequence). This CDR3 comprises 12 residues. As DNA, the CDR3 is TGTGCCAGCAGCAGGGGGCAAGAAAAACTGTTTTTT. This gives the protein CASSRGQEKLFF.

V and J are TRBV6-5 and TRBJ2-7, with D unresolved. V lost 7 bases to trimming and J lost 4 bases, with 11 bases between them. The CDR3 consists of 12 residues. The germline V gene encodes CDR1 MNHEY and CDR2 SVGAGI. CDR3 bases: TGTGCCAGCAAAGATAGGCCGTACGAGCAGTACTTC. It yields the protein CASKDRPYEQYF.

This clone has just one count. This chain joins TRBV28 and TRBJ1-2, with 8 bases matching TRBD1. Germline V gene data show CDR1 as MDHEN and CDR2 as SYDVKM. There are 16 residues in the CDR3. The J segment lost 2 bases and the V segment lost 2 bases, leaving 7 bases of the junction unmatched. This CDR3 is CASSLPGQGKNYGYTF. CDR3 nucleotide sequence: TGTGCCAGCAGTTTACCCGGACAGGGAAAGAACTATGGCTACACCTTC.

This clone has a single count. The V and J genes are TRBV3-1 (or the pseudogene TRBV3-2) and TRBJ1-1; D uncertain. Trimming pared 3 bases from V and 12 bases from J, leaving 20 bases between. Germline-derived CDR1 and CDR2 are LGHDT and YNNKEL (reference sequence). This CDR3 spans 14 amino acids. Here the CDR3 DNA reads TGTGCCAGCAGCCATAATCGGAGGGATTTTGCAACTTTCTTT. Its protein is CASSHNRRDFATFF.

This chain connects TRBV9 to TRBJ2-2; 11 nucleotides match TRBD1. The length of the CDR3 is 16 residues. J gave up 5 bases and V 4 bases, and 7 bases lay outside the gene matches. Looked up from germline, CDR1 is SGDLS and CDR2 is YYNGEE. CDR3 residues: CASSRWTGGPTGELFF. The CDR3 DNA sequence: TGTGCCAGCAGCCGGTGGACAGGGGGCCCAACCGGGGAGCTGTTTTTT.

The genes are TRBV28 and TRBJ2-5; D is perhaps TRBD1 or TRBD2 (6 bases each). With 2 bases removed from V and 1 base from J, the gap between germline ends came to 8 bases. The germline V gene encodes CDR1 MDHEN and CDR2 SYDVKM. This CDR3 spans 14 amino acids. DNA of the CDR3: TGTGCCAGCAGTTTAGGGGGGCGCCAAGAGACCCAGTACTTC. It is translated as CASSLGGRQETQYF.

The V call is TRBV11-3, the J call TRBJ1-3; 11 bases match TRBD1. Germline lookup yields CDR1 SGHNT and CDR2 YENEEA. J gave up 9 bases and V 5 bases, and 3 bases lay outside the gene matches. The CDR3 spans 13 residues. This CDR3 is CASSKGQGATIYF. CDR3 coding DNA: TGTGCCAGCAGCAAAGGACAGGGGGCCACCATATATTTT.

The chain is built from TRBV7-2 and TRBJ2-7; 7 bases match TRBD2. Germline loops: CDR1 SGHTA, CDR2 FQGNSA. CDR3 length: 15 amino acids. J gave up 2 bases and V 7 bases, and 11 bases lay outside the gene matches. In DNA form, the CDR3 reads TGTGCCAGCACCCTCCTTGTTGCGGGGGCCTACGAGCAGTACTTC. This codes for CASTLLVAGAYEQYF.

The gene calls are TRBV28 and TRBJ1-1; D possibly corresponds to TRBD1 (5 bases). The CDR3 spans 14 residues. In germline, CDR1 is MDHEN, CDR2 SYDVKM. V gave up 2 bases and J gave up 6 bases, with 13 bases separating them. Here the CDR3 reads CASSLPRDASEAFF. The CDR3 DNA is TGTGCCAGCAGTTTACCCCGGGACGCCTCTGAAGCTTTCTTT.

The chain combines TRBV10-3 with TRBJ2-7; 7 positions match TRBD1. V lost 5 bases to trimming and J lost 7 bases; unmatched junction nucleotides: 8. CDR3 size: 13 residues. Germline values: CDR1 ENHRY, CDR2 SYGVKD. The CDR3 here is CAISRTGYEEQYF. CDR3 nucleotide sequence: TGTGCCATCAGTAGGACAGGCTACGAGGAGCAGTACTTC.

The gene calls are TRBV18 and TRBJ2-5; D is ambiguous. CDR1 and CDR2 (germline): KGHSH, LQKENI. Between the trimmed V and J ends, which lost 6 bases and 2 bases, there was a span of 16 bases. The CDR3 runs to 15 residues. CDR3 amino acids: CASSVGPGIQETQYF. The CDR3 region has the DNA TGTGCCAGCTCGGTCGGGCCTGGGATTCAAGAGACCCAGTACTTC.

The chain combines TRBV3-1 (or the pseudogene TRBV3-2) with TRBJ1-6; D uncertain. This CDR3 is built from 14 residues. V was shortened by 2 bases and J by 11 bases, with 13 bases between the two germline ends. Germline values: CDR1 LGHDT, CDR2 YNNKEL (reference sequence). CDR3 bases: TGTGCCAGCAGCCAAATGCACTCCGGGGCACCCCTCCACTTT. Translation gives CASSQMHSGAPLHF.

V usage is TRBV6-2 or TRBV6-3 and J usage is TRBJ1-5, with 12 bases matching TRBD1. Trimming cost V 2 bases and J 5 bases; bases outside gene matches: 7. Germline assignment: CDR1 MNHEY and CDR2 SVGEGT. This CDR3 contains 17 residues. The CDR3 region is CASSYPGTGGRDQPQHF. CDR3 sequence (DNA): TGTGCCAGCAGTTACCCCGGGACAGGGGGCAGGGATCAGCCCCAGCATTTT.

The chain joins TRBV6-5 to TRBJ1-2, with TRBD1 matching 7 bases. The ends lost 2 bases at V and 2 bases at J; junction bases unmatched: 5. Germline V gene lookup returns CDR1 MNHEY and CDR2 SVGAGI. There are 15 residues in the CDR3. CDR3 in DNA: TGTGCCAGCAGTTACACAGGACAGGTCAACTATGGCTACACCTTC. Amino acids: CASSYTGQVNYGYTF.

This clone showed up just a few times. This chain joins TRBV11-2 and TRBJ2-7, with 8 positions matching TRBD1. In germline, CDR1 is SGHAT, CDR2 FQNNGV. The CDR3 contains 16 residues. With 5 bases clipped from V and 2 bases from J, the junction kept 11 bases outside the gene matches. The CDR3 is CASSPVSRQGPYEQYF. CDR3 in DNA: TGTGCCAGCAGCCCAGTCTCGAGACAGGGGCCCTACGAGCAGTACTTC.

The chain is built from TRBV9 and TRBJ1-2; 7 positions match TRBD1. The V gene's germline CDR1 is SGDLS and CDR2 YYNGEE. V lost 4 bases to trimming and J lost 3 bases; unmatched junction nucleotides: 6. The CDR3 is made up of 14 amino acids. The CDR3 reads CASSSHRGDYGYTF. The CDR3 nucleotides read TGTGCCAGCAGCTCCCACAGGGGCGACTATGGCTACACCTTC.

The chain employs TRBV10-1 and TRBJ1-1, with D unresolved. Germline CDR1 is WNHNN and CDR2 is SYGVQD (reference sequence). The CDR3 covers 16 residues. Trimming shortened V by 0 bases and J by 3 bases, and 14 bases separated the two germline ends. The CDR3 DNA is TGCGCCAGCAGTGAGTCCTCTTCCGAAAACTACACTGAAGCTTTCTTT. It translates to CASSESSSENYTEAFF.

This clone was observed a single time. The chain has TRBV9 and TRBJ2-5, with 7 positions matching TRBD1. Germline-derived CDR1 and CDR2 are SGDLS and YYNGEE. The CDR3 length is 15 residues. J was trimmed by 1 base and V by 3 bases; bases with no gene match: 6. CDR3 nucleotides: TGTGCCAGCAGCGATCTTGGACAGGCCCAAGAGACCCAGTACTTC. This translates into CASSDLGQAQETQYF.

V usage is TRBV5-5 and J usage is TRBJ1-3; a possible D gene is TRBD1 (6 bases). V lost 2 bases to trimming and J lost 2 bases, with 14 bases between them. Per the germline V gene, CDR1 is SGHKS and CDR2 is YYEKEE (reference sequence). This CDR3 contains 16 residues. CDR3 nucleotide sequence: TGTGCCAGCAGCTTAGGGGACATACGCGCTGGAAACACCATATATTTT. Translation: CASSLGDIRAGNTIYF.

The rearrangement uses TRBV5-4 and TRBJ2-7; D not resolved. The ends were cut back, 0 bases at V and 1 base at J, with 11 bases in the middle. Germline loops: CDR1 SGHNT, CDR2 YYREEE (reference sequence). The CDR3 is made up of 15 amino acids. The CDR3 reads CASSLGGDSSYEQYF. The CDR3 nucleotides are TGTGCCAGCAGCTTGGGGGGTGACTCTTCCTACGAGCAGTACTTC.

The chain is built from TRBV28 and TRBJ2-7, with D uncertain. From germline, CDR1 is MDHEN and CDR2 SYDVKM. V was pared by 5 bases and J by 0 bases, with 11 bases between. The CDR3 runs to 14 residues. CDR3 loop: CASSPLGLSYEQYF. Here the CDR3 DNA reads TGTGCCAGCAGTCCACTTGGGCTCTCCTACGAGCAGTACTTC.